One sample yielded the 32 T cell receptor beta chains listed below, sequenced in a study of technical replicates of blood from several donors. Data came from immunoSEQ multiplex PCR; TCRdb stores just in-frame clones and leaves some out. The data contain some 91,000 clones, nearly 97% of them singletons. Sequencing used T cells isolated from PBMCs. These receptors were collected from a human donor in good health.

The chain carries TRBV5-1 and TRBJ1-2; 7 positions agree with TRBD1. The CDR3 is 16 residues long. Germline-derived CDR1 and CDR2 are SGHRS and YFSETQ. V gave up 7 bases and J gave up 4 bases; unmatched junction bases: 16. In DNA form, the CDR3 reads TGCGCCAGCCGGCCTTACCGGGACAGCTCGTTCTATGGCTACACCTTC. Translation gives CASRPYRDSSFYGYTF.

This chain uses TRBV6-5 with TRBJ2-7; D possibly corresponds to TRBD2 (6 bases). The ends were cut back, 0 bases at V and 4 bases at J, with 13 bases in the middle. The CDR3 length is 15 residues. Germline V CDR1 and CDR2: MNHEY, SVGAGI. The CDR3 DNA follows: TGTGCCAGCAGTTACTCGTCGGGACTGGAATACGAGCAGTACTTC. The encoded protein is CASSYSSGLEYEQYF.

V usage is TRBV10-1 and J usage is TRBJ2-4, with no clear D. The V gene lost 3 bases and the J gene lost 0 bases, with 12 bases spanning the gap. The length of the CDR3 is 16 residues. Germline CDR1 reads WNHNN; CDR2 reads SYGVQD (reference sequence). The DNA of the CDR3 is TGCGCCAGCAGTGACGGAGTCTCTCTAGCCAAAAACATTCAGTACTTC. Its translation: CASSDGVSLAKNIQYF.

V usage is TRBV29-1 and J usage is TRBJ2-5; 9 bases are shared with TRBD1. V shed 7 bases, J shed 4 bases, and the junction held 7 bases outside the gene matches. Germline values: CDR1 SQVTM, CDR2 ANQGSEA. The length of the CDR3 is 13 residues. This CDR3 reads CSDGDRVGETQYF. DNA of the CDR3: TGCAGCGACGGGGACAGGGTCGGAGAGACCCAGTACTTC.

The chain links TRBV2 to TRBJ1-2; TRBD1 matches 7 bases. Germline trimming cut 10 bases from V and 2 bases from J; bases unmatched to any gene: 4. Germline-derived CDR1 and CDR2 are SNHLY and FYNNEI. CDR3 length: 12 residues. CDR3 sequence: CAITTGNYGYTF. The CDR3, as DNA: TGTGCCATAACGACAGGGAACTATGGCTACACCTTC.

The V gene is TRBV11-2, the J gene TRBJ1-1, with 10 bases aligning to TRBD1. Germline CDR1 reads SGHAT; CDR2 reads FQNNGV. The CDR3 is 14 amino acids. The V segment lost 3 bases and the J segment 4 bases; nucleotides outside the gene matches: 2. The CDR3 spells CASSFRTGGTEAFF. The CDR3 DNA follows: TGTGCCAGCAGCTTTAGGACAGGGGGCACTGAAGCTTTCTTT. The full variable domain, rest sourced from reference TRBV11-2 and TRBJ1-1, is EAGVAQSPRYKIIEKRQSVAFWCNPISGHATLYWYQQILGQGPKLLIQFQNNGVVDDSQLPKDRFSAERLKGVDSTLKIQPAKLEDSAVYLCASSFRTGGTEAFFGQGTRLTVV.

This clone was detected once. The chain combines TRBV5-8 with TRBJ2-4; 8 nucleotides align to TRBD1. CDR1 is SGHTS, CDR2 YDEGEE, per germline. The V gene end was trimmed by 5 bases and the J gene end by 5 bases; junction bases not matched to a gene: 9. The CDR3 loop spans 15 amino acids. CDR3 bases: TGTGCCAGCAGTAGGGGCAGGGGGCGCGAAAACATTCAGTACTTC. It codes for CASSRGRGRENIQYF.

This clone was found once. The chain links TRBV7-9 to TRBJ2-7; 7 nucleotides match TRBD1. With 1 base clipped from V and 3 bases from J, the junction kept 9 bases outside the gene matches. This CDR3 contains 16 residues. CDR1 SEHNR and CDR2 FQNEAQ come from the germline V gene (reference sequence). The CDR3 here is CASSLEVSGDSYEQYF. Written as DNA, the CDR3 is TGTGCCAGCAGCTTAGAAGTTTCCGGGGACAGCTACGAGCAGTACTTC.

CDR3 in DNA: TGTGCCACCCGGGGACAGCCTAATTCACCCCTCCACTTT. Protein: CATRGQPNSPLHF. The chain joins TRBV5-4 to TRBJ1-6, with TRBD1 matching 7 bases. Germline V gives CDR1 SGHNT, CDR2 YYREEE (reference sequence). There are 13 residues in the CDR3. Trimming cost V 9 bases and J 6 bases; bases outside gene matches: 6.

This clone appeared a single time. The chain links TRBV27 to TRBJ2-7, with 7 positions matching TRBD1. In germline, CDR1 is MNHEY, CDR2 SMNVEV (reference sequence). The CDR3 has 14 amino acids. Trimming at V came to 6 bases and at J to 2 bases, leaving 7 bases not matched to a gene. CDR3 coding DNA: TGTGCCAGCAGGATTACAGGGGCCCCCTACGAGCAGTACTTC. Protein: CASRITGAPYEQYF.

The V gene is TRBV5-1, the J gene TRBJ2-3; 12 nucleotides align to TRBD2. The CDR3 is made up of 19 amino acids. Trimming removed 2 bases from V and 0 bases from J; junction bases left unmatched: 10. Looked up from germline, CDR1 is SGHRS and CDR2 is YFSETQ. CDR3 nucleotides: TGCGCCAGCAGCTTTATGACGGCGACTAGCGGGGGAAGCACAGATACGCAGTATTTT. It translates to CASSFMTATSGGSTDTQYF.

J is TRBJ1-5 and V is TRBV7-9; 9 bases align to TRBD1. J gave up 6 bases and V 6 bases, and 9 bases lay outside the gene matches. The V gene's germline CDR1 is SEHNR and CDR2 FQNEAQ (reference sequence). This CDR3 has 15 residues. The DNA of the CDR3 is TGTGCCAGCAGGCAGGGGGGACAGGGCTTTCAGCCCCAGCATTTT. Residues: CASRQGGQGFQPQHF. The variable domain in full, completed from reference TRBV7-9 and TRBJ1-5, reads DTGVSQNPRHKITKRGQNVTFRCDPISEHNRLYWYRQTLGQGPEFLTYFQNEAQLEKSRLLSDRFSAERPKGSFSTLEIQRTEQGDSAMYLCASRQGGQGFQPQHFGDGTRLSIL.

The chain uses TRBV7-9 and TRBJ1-2, with D unclear. Trimming cost V 2 bases and J 1 base, with 5 bases left between them. There are 13 residues in the CDR3. CDR1 is SEHNR, CDR2 FQNEAQ, per germline (reference sequence). The CDR3, as DNA: TGTGCCAGCAGCTTACAGGTTAACTATGGCTACACCTTC. It is translated as CASSLQVNYGYTF. Combining the CDR3 with reference TRBV7-9 and TRBJ1-2 gives the whole variable domain DTGVSQNPRHKITKRGQNVTFRCDPISEHNRLYWYRQTLGQGPEFLTYFQNEAQLEKSRLLSDRFSAERPKGSFSTLEIQRTEQGDSAMYLCASSLQVNYGYTFGSGTRLTVV.

V and J are TRBV29-1 and TRBJ2-7, with TRBD2 identical over 11 bases. With V trimmed by 4 bases and J by 4 bases, 3 bases remained unmatched. Germline V gene data show CDR1 as SQVTM and CDR2 as ANQGSEA. The length of the CDR3 is 13 residues. This chain's CDR3 is CSVVGLADYEQYF. CDR3 sequence (DNA): TGCAGCGTTGTGGGACTAGCGGATTACGAGCAGTACTTC.

The chain is built from TRBV28 and TRBJ1-2, with D perhaps matching TRBD1 (5 bases). Germline loops: CDR1 MDHEN, CDR2 SYDVKM. CDR3 length: 16 amino acids. V lost 5 bases and J lost 1, with 17 bases in between. CDR3 coding DNA: TGTGCCAGCAGTCCTCGGTGGAGACAGCTTAACTATGGCTACACCTTC. This encodes CASSPRWRQLNYGYTF.

The J gene is TRBJ2-1, the V gene TRBV6-1; D is unresolved. The V end was cut by 4 bases, the J end by 2 bases, with 9 bases between. CDR1 and CDR2 from the germline V gene are MNHNS and SASEGT. The CDR3 consists of 14 residues. The CDR3, as DNA: TGTGCCAGCAGTGCAACAGTTACCTACAATGAGCAGTTCTTC. Amino acid sequence: CASSATVTYNEQFF.

The V call is TRBV27, the J call TRBJ2-5; D call uncertain. The J call may not be correct, given that the DNA end is closer to TRBJ2-7. Germline loops: CDR1 MNHEY, CDR2 SMNVEV (reference sequence). The CDR3 runs 15 residues. This CDR3 reads CASSLFGGASYEQYF. The DNA for the CDR3 is TGTGCCAGCAGTTTATTTGGCGGAGCCTCCTACGAGCAGTACTTC.

The gene calls are TRBV6-9 and TRBJ2-1; D perhaps matches TRBD1 (6 bases). V was shortened by 3 bases and J by 10 bases, with 19 bases between the two germline ends. The CDR3 runs 15 residues. Germline V gene data show CDR1 as MNHGY and CDR2 as SVAAGI. The CDR3 loop is CASSYNRAPYSEQFF. DNA for the CDR3: TGTGCCAGCAGTTACAACAGGGCCCCCTATTCGGAGCAGTTCTTC.

This rearrangement joins TRBV2 to TRBJ1-2, with TRBD1 matching 9 bases. Trimming removed 5 bases from V and 8 bases from J; junction bases left unmatched: 9. Germline CDR1 SNHLY, CDR2 FYNNEI. CDR3 size: 14 residues. CDR3 amino acids: CASSSRTGEGGYTF. The CDR3 DNA follows: TGTGCCAGCAGTTCTCGGACAGGGGAGGGGGGCTACACCTTC.

V and J are TRBV5-1 and TRBJ1-2; 8 bases are a match to TRBD1. The V gene's germline CDR1 is SGHRS and CDR2 YFSETQ. The CDR3 consists of 16 residues. Unmatched junction bases numbered 10, after V lost 3 bases and J lost 3 bases. CDR3 DNA sequence: TGCGCCAGCAGCTCCCACAGGGGGACAGGCTACTATGGCTACACCTTC. The encoded protein is CASSSHRGTGYYGYTF.

V usage is TRBV5-1 and J usage is TRBJ1-2; 7 bases are shared with TRBD1. J lost 1 base, V lost 1 base, and 4 bases had no gene match. Germline CDR1 SGHRS, CDR2 YFSETQ. The CDR3 contains 15 residues. CDR3 residues: CASSLFGTDNYGYTF. Here the CDR3 DNA reads TGCGCCAGCAGCTTGTTCGGGACAGATAACTATGGCTACACCTTC.

V gene TRBV11-3 combines with J gene TRBJ2-2, with D uncertain. Trimming took off 3 bases at V and 5 bases at J, with 7 bases between the two ends. The CDR3 runs to 13 residues. Germline V gives CDR1 SGHNT, CDR2 YENEEA. Here the CDR3 reads CASSFTVTGELFF. CDR3 in DNA: TGTGCCAGCAGCTTCACAGTAACCGGGGAGCTGTTTTTT. Variable domain in full (rest from reference TRBV11-3 and TRBJ2-2): EAGVVQSPRYKIIEKKQPVAFWCNPISGHNTLYWYLQNLGQGPELLIRYENEEAVDDSQLPKDRFSAERLKGVDSTLKIQPAELGDSAVYLCASSFTVTGELFFGEGSRLTVL.

V is TRBV27 and J is TRBJ2-7; tentative D call: TRBD1 (5 bases). Germline V gene sequence: CDR1 MNHEY, CDR2 SMNVEV (reference sequence). The CDR3 runs 13 residues. Deletions cut 0 bases from V and 5 bases from J, with 8 bases between. CDR3 loop: CASSLSSRDEQYF. CDR3 nucleotides: TGTGCCAGCAGTTTATCGTCCAGGGACGAGCAGTACTTC.

In this sample, this clone turned up a few times. The rearrangement uses TRBV5-1 and TRBJ1-4; D not certain. Per germline, CDR1 SGHRS and CDR2 YFSETQ. This CDR3 contains 16 residues. The V and J ends lost 1 base and 0 bases respectively, with 10 bases between them. The CDR3 here is CASSLLGTATNEKLFF. The CDR3 DNA is TGCGCCAGCAGCTTGTTAGGCACAGCAACTAATGAAAAACTGTTTTTT.

The rearrangement joins TRBV7-2 to TRBJ2-7, with D maybe TRBD2 (7 bases). V lost 5 bases, J lost 4 bases, and 18 bases lay in between. Germline-derived CDR1 and CDR2 are SGHTA and FQGNSA. The CDR3 is 15 residues long. DNA for the CDR3: TGTGCCAGCAGCCGAAGGGGGGGCCCTTATTACGAGCAGTACTTC. Translated: CASSRRGGPYYEQYF. The full variable domain, in which reference TRBV7-2 and TRBJ2-7 provide the parts outside the CDR3, is GAGVSQSPSNKVTEKGKDVELRCDPISGHTALYWYRQSLGQGLEFLIYFQGNSAPDKSGLPSDRFSAERTGGSVSTLTIQRTQQEDSAVYLCASSRRGGPYYEQYFGPGTRLTVT.

The chain has TRBV28 and TRBJ1-2, with unresolved D. In germline, CDR1 is MDHEN, CDR2 SYDVKM. The CDR3 has 12 amino acids. Trimming removed 3 bases from V and 7 bases from J, with 9 bases in between. The CDR3 region is CASSLARRGYTF. The CDR3 DNA is TGTGCCAGCAGTTTGGCTAGACGTGGCTACACCTTC.

This chain joins TRBV9 and TRBJ1-3; 7 bases are a match to TRBD1. The junction had 2 bases not matched to a gene; V was cut back by 2 bases and J by 0 bases. In germline, CDR1 is SGDLS, CDR2 YYNGEE. There are 15 residues in the CDR3. The CDR3 here is CASSVTGDSGNTIYF. DNA for the CDR3: TGTGCCAGCAGCGTTACAGGGGACTCTGGAAACACCATATATTTT.

CDR3 protein: CASSLTRGDTEAFF. In DNA form, the CDR3 reads TGTGCCAGCAGTCTCACCAGGGGAGACACTGAAGCTTTCTTT. The gene calls are TRBV6-4 and TRBJ1-1, with D perhaps TRBD1 (6 bases). CDR1 is MRHNA and CDR2 is SNTAGT in the germline V gene. The CDR3 loop spans 14 amino acids. V lost 5 bases and J 3 bases, leaving 13 bases between the germline ends.

The gene calls are TRBV10-1 and TRBJ2-5; a weak D match, TRBD1 (6 bases). The CDR3 runs to 16 residues. The germline V gene encodes CDR1 WNHNN and CDR2 SYGVQD (reference sequence). V dropped 0 bases and J dropped 4 bases, with 15 bases sitting between them. CDR3 DNA: TGCGCCAGCAGTGAGTCCTGGGGCAGGGGCGGAGAGACCCAGTACTTC. Protein product: CASSESWGRGGETQYF.

The chain has TRBV2 and TRBJ1-1; 7 nucleotides agree with TRBD1. V was pared by 11 bases and J by 0 bases, with 9 bases of the junction left unmatched. There are 14 residues in the CDR3. From germline, CDR1 is SNHLY and CDR2 FYNNEI. The CDR3 DNA is TGTGCCGGTGCAGGGGGGCCCATGAACACTGAAGCTTTCTTT. This encodes CAGAGGPMNTEAFF.

V gene TRBV19 combines with J gene TRBJ2-1; D is ambiguous. The CDR3 runs to 17 residues. V shed 0 bases and J shed 4 bases, with 16 bases lying between them. Germline V gene sequence: CDR1 LNHDA, CDR2 SQIVND (reference sequence). The CDR3, as DNA: TGTGCCAGTAGTATAGATACACTCGGCAGGCGATACAATGAGCAGTTCTTC. Amino acid sequence: CASSIDTLGRRYNEQFF.

The rearrangement uses TRBV10-1 and TRBJ2-2, with TRBD2 identical over 12 bases. V dropped 0 bases and J dropped 6; count of bases not matched to a gene: 2. The CDR3 sequence is 16 residues long. The germline gives CDR1 WNHNN, CDR2 SYGVQD (reference sequence). The CDR3, as DNA: TGCGCCAGCAGTGAGTCTGGGACTAGCGGGTCCGGGGAGCTGTTTTTT. Encoded protein: CASSESGTSGSGELFF.